These 32 T cell receptor beta chains were all obtained from the same sample, sequenced in a study of regulatory T cells in long-lasting Graves disease. Combining iRepertoire HTBI primers with Arm-PCR of CDR3 regions, the authors built TCR beta libraries. TCRdb re-analysed the multiplex PCR reads in MiXCR, keeping a single row per CDR3 protein. The sample yields almost 450,000 distinct CDR3 sequences, approximately 16% seen once. Documented time point: newly diagnosed GD, antithyroid drugs for less than 3 months. Preparation of the TCR library used RNA extracted from PBMCs. These data were also filed under a second study, of T cells in Graves' hyperthyroidism and ophthalmopathy.

The starting material was peripheral blood mononuclear cells (PBMCs), obtained at new diagnosis, from a patient treated with antithyroid drugs. These receptors all stem from a woman in her thirties with Graves disease.

Notes on this clonotype: Sequence at one end of the junction differs from germline and may be a read error. The chain has TRBV28 and TRBJ2-1; D not resolved. Germline assignment: CDR1 MDHEN and CDR2 SYDVKM. The CDR3 length is 12 residues. The CDR3 region has the DNA TGTGCCGGCAGTACCGGTGCCCATGAGCAGATCTTC. This gives the protein CAGSTGAHEQIF.

This clonotype was seen at least ten times. CDR3 nucleotides: TGCGCCAGCAGCCTTGGTTGGGGCACCCGCACAGATACGCAGTATTTT. This gives the protein CASSLGWGTRTDTQYF. The J gene is TRBJ2-3, the V gene TRBV5-1, with a possible D match to TRBD1 (5 bases). The CDR3 contains 16 residues. The germline V gene has CDR1 SGHRS and CDR2 YFSETQ. Trimming stripped 4 bases from V and 1 base from J, with 16 bases between.

In its sample, this clonotype was seen many times. The chain combines TRBV7-9 with TRBJ1-2; D ambiguous. CDR1 is SEHNR and CDR2 is FQNEAQ in the germline V gene (reference sequence). With 5 bases removed from V and 4 bases from J, the gap between germline ends came to 14 bases. The CDR3 consists of 14 residues. CDR3 loop: CASSRDTAFYGYTF. CDR3 bases: TGTGCCAGCAGCCGCGACACGGCCTTCTATGGCTACACCTTC.

This clonotype has a count of ten or more. V is TRBV28 and J is TRBJ2-5; D might be TRBD1 or TRBD2, each matching 6 bases. V was clipped by 7 bases and J by 5 bases, with 20 bases between them. Germline V gene sequence: CDR1 MDHEN, CDR2 SYDVKM. This CDR3 is built from 15 residues. The chain's CDR3 is CASNSGAEEGETQYF. As DNA, the CDR3 is TGTGCCAGCAACTCGGGGGCCGAAGAGGGGGAGACCCAGTACTTC.

This clonotype was picked up many times. The V call is TRBV30, the J call TRBJ1-2, with 8 bases that match TRBD1. Germline V gives CDR1 GTSNPN, CDR2 SVGIG (reference sequence). The CDR3 totals 15 residues. The junction had 12 bases not matched to a gene; V was cut back by 5 bases and J by 4 bases. The CDR3 DNA sequence: TGTGCCTGGCTGGGGTTTCCAGGGGGCATCTATGGCTACACCTTC. It translates to CAWLGFPGGIYGYTF.

This clonotype was seen only a few times. The rearrangement joins TRBV6-1 to TRBJ1-3; no clear D gene. Germline V lookup: CDR1 MNHNS, CDR2 SASEGT. The length of the CDR3 is 14 residues. V lost 3 bases and J lost 3, with 9 bases in between. The CDR3 loop is CASSESYFGNTIYF. The CDR3 DNA is TGTGCCAGCAGTGAGTCGTACTTTGGAAACACCATATATTTT.

This clonotype was seen at least ten times. This rearrangement joins TRBV5-1 to TRBJ2-3; D call uncertain. Trimming cost V 6 bases and J 1 base, with 12 bases left between them. This CDR3 has 14 residues. The V gene's germline CDR1 is SGHRS and CDR2 YFSETQ. The CDR3 bases are TGCGCCAGCACCGACTCGATCGGCACAGATACGCAGTATTTT. Its translation is CASTDSIGTDTQYF.

This clonotype was counted at least ten times. This sequence joins TRBV18 and TRBJ1-1, with a possible D match to TRBD1 (6 bases). This CDR3 region has 14 residues. The germline V gene encodes CDR1 KGHSH and CDR2 LQKENI. Trimming pared 8 bases from V and 9 bases from J, leaving 22 bases between. The CDR3 region is CASRGGPGQGKAFF. CDR3 DNA: TGTGCCAGCCGCGGGGGTCCAGGGCAGGGGAAAGCTTTCTTT.

The chain has TRBV30 and TRBJ2-7; 9 bases fit TRBD1. The CDR3 is 14 amino acids. V lost 2 bases and J lost 9; bases outside the gene matches: 11. Germline-derived CDR1 and CDR2 are GTSNPN and SVGIG (reference sequence). CDR3 nucleotides: TGTGCCTGGAGTCGGACAGGGGAGATCCACGGGCAGTACTTC. Translated: CAWSRTGEIHGQYF.

This clonotype was seen only a few times. This may stem from a read error, because a much larger clone lies one nucleotide away. The V gene is TRBV5-1, the J gene TRBJ2-2, with 7 bases fitting TRBD1. The germline CDR1 and CDR2 sequences are SGHRS and YFSETQ. The length of the CDR3 is 15 residues. CDR3 sequence: CASNLRGRETGELFF. Written as DNA, the CDR3 is TGCGCCAGCAACTTGAGGGGGCGCGAGACCGGGGAGCTGTTTTTT.

Ten or more counts support this clonotype. The chain links TRBV7-9 to TRBJ2-1; 8 bases line up with TRBD1. The junction had 14 bases not matched to a gene; V was cut back by 5 bases and J by 5 bases. This CDR3 has 17 amino acids. Germline V lookup: CDR1 SEHNR, CDR2 FQNEAQ (reference sequence). The CDR3 region is CASSRIEGTGAHNEQFF. The DNA for the CDR3 is TGTGCCAGCAGCCGCATCGAGGGGACAGGCGCTCACAATGAGCAGTTCTTC.

At least ten counts were recorded for this clonotype. The rearrangement uses TRBV30 and TRBJ2-1; D is ambiguous. The CDR3 totals 13 residues. Trimming cost V 4 bases and J 0 bases, with 7 bases left between them. Looked up from germline, CDR1 is GTSNPN and CDR2 is SVGIG (reference sequence). Here the CDR3 DNA reads TGTGCCTGGACTGGTGACTCCTACAATGAGCAGTTCTTC. This encodes CAWTGDSYNEQFF.

This chain connects TRBV6-1 to TRBJ2-7; D not resolved. This CDR3 is 12 amino acids long. Trimming removed 7 bases from V and 5 bases from J, with 12 bases in between. In germline, CDR1 is MNHNS, CDR2 SASEGT. CDR3 sequence: CASKDSRHEQYF. The CDR3 nucleotides are TGTGCCAGCAAAGACTCCCGTCACGAGCAGTACTTC.

This chain links TRBV14 with TRBJ2-1, with TRBD1 as a possible D gene (5 bases). Germline lookup yields CDR1 SGHDN and CDR2 FVKESK. CDR3 length: 15 amino acids. V was clipped by 0 bases and J by 10 bases, with 16 bases between them. The CDR3 spells CASSQDRDAPGEQFF. The CDR3 DNA follows: TGTGCCAGCAGCCAAGATCGAGACGCACCAGGGGAGCAGTTCTTC.

This clonotype was seen at least ten times. V usage is TRBV6-1 and J usage is TRBJ2-5, with 8 bases identical to TRBD1. J gave up 2 bases and V 7 bases, and 9 bases lay outside the gene matches. CDR1 and CDR2 from the germline V gene are MNHNS and SASEGT. This CDR3 region has 15 residues. For the CDR3, the DNA is TGTGCCAGCACCCCAGGGGGCTCTACACAAGAGACCCAGTACTTC. Its protein product is CASTPGGSTQETQYF.

This clonotype was seen at least ten times. The chain is built from TRBV5-4 and TRBJ1-1; 7 bases match TRBD1. The CDR3 contains 17 residues. Germline V CDR1 and CDR2: SGHNT, YYREEE (reference sequence). The ends lost 0 bases at V and 0 bases at J; junction bases unmatched: 8. The CDR3 protein is CASSLGGGGTVNTEAFF. CDR3 in DNA: TGTGCCAGCAGCTTGGGAGGGGGGGGGACAGTGAACACTGAAGCTTTCTTT.

This clonotype was seen many times. The J gene is TRBJ1-4, the V gene TRBV28, with D perhaps matching TRBD1 (5 bases). The V end lost 6 bases, the J end lost 8 bases, and 13 bases lay between the germline ends. CDR1 and CDR2 from the germline V gene are MDHEN and SYDVKM. The CDR3 is 13 amino acids. CDR3 amino acids: CASSHQGREKLFF. DNA for the CDR3: TGTGCCAGCAGCCATCAGGGCCGCGAAAAACTGTTTTTT.

This chain connects TRBV11-3 to TRBJ2-3; 14 bases agree with TRBD2. Losses at the gene ends were 2 bases for V and 3 bases for J; bases not matched to a gene: 7. The CDR3 contains 18 residues. CDR1 is SGHNT and CDR2 is YENEEA in the germline V gene. The CDR3 DNA is TGTGCCAGCAGCTTATCCGGGACTAGCGGGAGTAGTACAGATACGCAGTATTTT. It codes for CASSLSGTSGSSTDTQYF.

This clonotype came up many times. The V gene is TRBV27, the J gene TRBJ2-1; TRBD2 aligns across 15 bases. V lost 5 bases and J lost 8; bases outside the gene matches: 7. The CDR3 spans 16 residues. Germline CDR1 reads MNHEY; CDR2 reads SMNVEV (reference sequence). CDR3 in DNA: TGTGCCAGCAGTACACGGACTAGCGGGAGGGTGTATGAGCAGTTCTTC. Protein product: CASSTRTSGRVYEQFF.

Remarks on this clonotype: A read error may explain this, as a much larger clone is one base away. The genes are TRBV6-5 and TRBJ2-7; D possibly corresponds to TRBD1 (6 bases). Per germline, CDR1 MNHEY and CDR2 SVGAGI. The length of the CDR3 is 14 residues. CDR3 amino acids: CASSSQDSFYGQYF. In nucleotides, the CDR3 is TGTGCCAGCAGTTCCCAGGACAGCTTTTACGGGCAGTACTTC.

This clonotype turned up a few times. The chain has TRBV6-1 and TRBJ2-2; TRBD2 matches 10 bases. The trim removed 7 bases at V and 7 bases at J, leaving 3 bases unmatched. Germline V lookup: CDR1 MNHNS, CDR2 SASEGT. CDR3 length: 13 amino acids. CDR3 residues: CASTQREGGELFF. The CDR3 bases are TGTGCCAGCACCCAGCGGGAGGGCGGGGAGCTGTTTTTT.

This clonotype was observed at least ten times. The chain combines TRBV2 with TRBJ2-5; the match to TRBD1 covers 7 bases. Germline V gene data show CDR1 as SNHLY and CDR2 as FYNNEI. The V and J ends lost 6 bases and 4 bases, in that order; junction bases with no gene match: 11. The CDR3 has 15 residues. The CDR3 sequence is CASRDGQALRETQYF. CDR3 coding DNA: TGTGCCAGCAGGGACGGACAGGCTCTGCGAGAGACCCAGTACTTC.

In regard to this clonotype: A much larger clone lies one base from this, so it may be a read error. The CDR3 coding sequence is TGTGCCAGCAGCCAGGGACTCTACTACGAGCAGTTCTTC. It specifies CASSQGLYYEQFF. This rearrangement joins TRBV11-3 to TRBJ2-1, with D possibly matching TRBD2 (6 bases). The germline gives CDR1 SGHNT, CDR2 YENEEA. The V end lost 5 bases, the J end lost 10 bases, and 15 bases lay between the germline ends. This CDR3 has 13 residues.

There are many counts of this clonotype. This sequence joins TRBV18 and TRBJ2-1; TRBD1 aligns across 12 bases. V lost 0 bases to trimming and J lost 4 bases; unmatched junction nucleotides: 1. The CDR3 covers 16 residues. CDR1 is KGHSH, CDR2 LQKENI, per germline. This CDR3 is CASSPPGQGAYNEQFF. As DNA, the CDR3 is TGTGCCAGCTCACCACCGGGACAGGGGGCATACAATGAGCAGTTCTTC.

This clonotype was picked up many times. This chain links TRBV20-1 with TRBJ2-3, with D perhaps matching TRBD2 (5 bases). In germline, CDR1 is DFQATT, CDR2 SNEGSKA (reference sequence). CDR3 length: 14 residues. Trimming cost V 5 bases and J 2 bases, with 14 bases left between them. In DNA, the CDR3 is TGCAGTGCTGAGGACTTGCGGGCCACAGATACGCAGTATTTT. This sequence encodes CSAEDLRATDTQYF.

CDR3 in amino acids: CASSTSRGLEAFF. The CDR3 DNA reads TGTGCCAGTAGTACTTCTCGGGGGCTTGAAGCTTTCTTT. The rearrangement joins TRBV19 to TRBJ1-1; tentative D call: TRBD1 (6 bases). Germline CDR1 is LNHDA and CDR2 is SQIVND (reference sequence). This CDR3 region has 13 residues. V lost 4 bases, J lost 7 bases, and 13 bases lay in between.

This clonotype was seen at least ten times. The CDR3 bases are TGTGCCAGCAACGCACAGCCGCACAGCCGGCTCCGCGTCTACAATGAGCAGTTCTTC. Amino acids: CASNAQPHSRLRVYNEQFF. The V and J genes are TRBV28 and TRBJ2-1; D is unclear. Germline-derived CDR1 and CDR2 are MDHEN and SYDVKM. The CDR3 sequence is 19 residues long. V was cut by 7 bases and J by 3 bases, with 28 bases left in between.

This clonotype was picked up many times. The CDR3 region has the DNA TGTGCCAGCAGCTTATCGGGGGGCTATGGCTACACCTTC. It translates to CASSLSGGYGYTF. This chain joins TRBV12-3 or TRBV12-4 and TRBJ1-2, with D possibly matching TRBD1 (5 bases). The V and J ends lost 6 bases and 4 bases respectively, with 12 bases between them. The CDR3 is made up of 13 amino acids.

Many counts were recorded for this clonotype. The chain joins TRBV28 to TRBJ2-6; TRBD1 matches 10 bases. With V trimmed by 5 bases and J by 1 base, 8 bases remained unmatched. Germline-derived CDR1 and CDR2 are MDHEN and SYDVKM. This CDR3 is 18 amino acids long. The CDR3 sequence is CASSLTGTGVSGANVLTF. The CDR3, as DNA: TGTGCCAGCAGTCTCACGGGGACAGGGGTGTCTGGGGCCAACGTCCTGACTTTC.

This clonotype was seen at least ten times. This chain links TRBV20-1 with TRBJ1-1; tentatively, D is TRBD1 (6 bases). V shed 0 bases and J shed 0 bases, with 11 bases lying between them. From germline, CDR1 is DFQATT and CDR2 SNEGSKA (reference sequence). The CDR3 loop spans 15 amino acids. The CDR3 protein is CSARDPGGMNTEAFF. The CDR3 coding sequence is TGCAGTGCTAGAGATCCCGGGGGCATGAACACTGAAGCTTTCTTT.

This clonotype has a count of ten or more. V and J are TRBV15 and TRBJ2-2, with 12 positions matching TRBD2. V was clipped by 2 bases and J by 5 bases; unmatched bases: 3. The CDR3 consists of 16 residues. Germline loops: CDR1 LNHNV, CDR2 YYDKDF (reference sequence). The CDR3 coding sequence is TGTGCCACCAGCAGAAGGGGGACTAGCGGGACCGGGGAGCTGTTTTTT. Its translation is CATSRRGTSGTGELFF.

The gene calls are TRBV15 and TRBJ2-7; tentative D call: TRBD2 (6 bases). The CDR3 has 13 amino acids. Germline V CDR1 and CDR2: LNHNV, YYDKDF (reference sequence). Trimming took 3 bases from V and 4 from J, leaving 10 bases between them. For the CDR3, the DNA is TGTGCCACCAGCAGGAGGGAGGAGTACGAGCAGTACTTC. Encoded protein: CATSRREEYEQYF.